This TCR beta chain came from a study of Graves' ophthalmopathy and Graves' hyperthyroidism. Background on the study: Blood was drawn at initial diagnosis, before any treatment.

As to this clonotype: Its target is unknown. One end of the junction is discordant with germline, which a read error may explain.

Notes on the study in general: Using a 13-signature model, the authors split ophthalmopathy from stable hyperthyroidism, with roughly 90% sensitivity and 81.08% specificity.

Per the germline V gene, CDR1 is SEHNR and CDR2 is FQNEAQ (reference sequence). CDR3 size: 16 residues. Among the exclusions were patients with other autoimmune diseases, uncontrolled infections, pregnancy or lactation. Someone took the PBMCs out of about 9.7 ml of fresh peripheral blood. Investigators amplified TCR beta CDR3 regions from RNA transcripts. First-round RT-PCR used HTBI primers; second-round multiplex PCR followed. A single record per CDR3 protein comes from TCRdb applying MiXCR to the multiplex PCR reads. The repertoire holds approximately 640,000 distinct CDR3 sequences, with roughly 41% as singletons.

The V and J genes are TRBV7-9 and TRBJ2-7; the D call may be TRBD1 or TRBD2 (5 bases each). The TCR sequence derives from an adult man with Graves' ophthalmopathy. The sample comprised peripheral blood. The CDR3 nucleotides are TGTGGCAGCAGCTTGGTGGGGGACGTGCAATCCTACGAGCAGTACTTC. Protein product: CGSSLVGDVQSYEQYF.